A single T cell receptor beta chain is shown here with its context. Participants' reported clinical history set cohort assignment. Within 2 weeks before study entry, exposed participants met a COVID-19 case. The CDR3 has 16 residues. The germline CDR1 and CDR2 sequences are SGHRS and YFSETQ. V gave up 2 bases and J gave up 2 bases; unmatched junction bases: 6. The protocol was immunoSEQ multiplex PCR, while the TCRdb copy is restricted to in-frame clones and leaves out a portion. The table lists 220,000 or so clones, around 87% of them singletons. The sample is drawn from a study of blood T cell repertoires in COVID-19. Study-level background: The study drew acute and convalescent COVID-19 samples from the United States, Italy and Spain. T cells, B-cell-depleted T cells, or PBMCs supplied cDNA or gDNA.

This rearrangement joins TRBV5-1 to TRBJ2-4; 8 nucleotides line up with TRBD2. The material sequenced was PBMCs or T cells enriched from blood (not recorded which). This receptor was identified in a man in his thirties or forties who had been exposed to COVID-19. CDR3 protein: CASSLAGERSKNIQYF. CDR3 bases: TGCGCCAGCAGCTTAGCGGGGGAGAGGTCCAAAAACATTCAGTACTTC.